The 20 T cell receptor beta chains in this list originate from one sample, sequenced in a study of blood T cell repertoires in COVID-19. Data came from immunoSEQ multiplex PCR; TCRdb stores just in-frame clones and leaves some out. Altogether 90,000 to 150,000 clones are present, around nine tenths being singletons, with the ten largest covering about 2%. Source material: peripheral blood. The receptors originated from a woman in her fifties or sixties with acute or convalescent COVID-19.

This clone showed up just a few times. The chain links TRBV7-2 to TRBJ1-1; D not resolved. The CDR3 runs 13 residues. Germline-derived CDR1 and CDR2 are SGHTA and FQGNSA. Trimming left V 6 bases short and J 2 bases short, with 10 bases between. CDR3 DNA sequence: TGTGCCAGCAGGAGGGCAGGAAACACTGAAGCTTTCTTT. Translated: CASRRAGNTEAFF.

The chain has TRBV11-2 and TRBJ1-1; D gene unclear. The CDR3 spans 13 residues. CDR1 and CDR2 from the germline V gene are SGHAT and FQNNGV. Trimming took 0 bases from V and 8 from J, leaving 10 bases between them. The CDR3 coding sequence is TGTGCCAGCAGCTTAGATCTGAGGAGGGAAGCTTTCTTT. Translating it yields CASSLDLRREAFF.

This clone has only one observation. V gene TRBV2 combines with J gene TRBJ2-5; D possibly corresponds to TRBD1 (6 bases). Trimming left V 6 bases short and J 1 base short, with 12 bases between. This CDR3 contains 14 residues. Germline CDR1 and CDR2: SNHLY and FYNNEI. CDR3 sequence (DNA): TGTGCCAGCAGGGAGAGGGACACCCAAGAGACCCAGTACTTC. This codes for CASRERDTQETQYF. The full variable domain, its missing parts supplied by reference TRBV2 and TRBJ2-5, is EPEVTQTPSHQVTQMGQEVILRCVPISNHLYFYWYRQILGQKVEFLVSFYNNEISEKSEIFDDQFSVERPDGSNFTLKIRSTKLEDSAMYFCASRERDTQETQYFGPGTRLLVL.

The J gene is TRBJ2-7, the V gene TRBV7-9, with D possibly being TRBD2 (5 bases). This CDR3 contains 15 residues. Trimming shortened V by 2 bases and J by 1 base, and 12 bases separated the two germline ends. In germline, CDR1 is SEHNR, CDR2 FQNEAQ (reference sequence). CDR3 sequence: CASSLIRGSSYEQYF. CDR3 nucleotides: TGTGCCAGCAGCTTAATACGGGGATCGTCCTACGAGCAGTACTTC.

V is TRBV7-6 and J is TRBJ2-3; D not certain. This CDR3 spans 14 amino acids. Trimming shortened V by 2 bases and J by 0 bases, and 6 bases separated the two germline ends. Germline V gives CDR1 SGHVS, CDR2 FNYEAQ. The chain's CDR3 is CASSLSPSTDTQYF. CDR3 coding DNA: TGTGCCAGCAGCTTATCCCCTAGCACAGATACGCAGTATTTT.

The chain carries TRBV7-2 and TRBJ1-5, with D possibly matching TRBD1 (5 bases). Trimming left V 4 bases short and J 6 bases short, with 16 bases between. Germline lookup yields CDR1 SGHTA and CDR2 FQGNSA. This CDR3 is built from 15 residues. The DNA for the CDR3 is TGTGCCAGCAGCTCGGAGCGGGGCTCCGGTCAGCCCCAGCATTTT. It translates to CASSSERGSGQPQHF.

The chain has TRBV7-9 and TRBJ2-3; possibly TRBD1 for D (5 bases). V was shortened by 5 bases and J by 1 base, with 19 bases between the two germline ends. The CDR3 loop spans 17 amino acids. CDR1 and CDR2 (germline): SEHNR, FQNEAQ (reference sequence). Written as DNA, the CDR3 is TGTGCCAGCAGCCCCTTTCGGACACTTCCGGGCACAGATACGCAGTATTTT. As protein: CASSPFRTLPGTDTQYF.

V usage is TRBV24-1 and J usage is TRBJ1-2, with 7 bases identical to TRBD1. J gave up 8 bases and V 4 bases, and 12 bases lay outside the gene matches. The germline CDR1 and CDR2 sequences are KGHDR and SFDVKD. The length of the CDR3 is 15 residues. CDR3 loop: CATSDKLTGFCGYTF. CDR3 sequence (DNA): TGTGCCACCAGTGACAAGTTGACAGGGTTCTGCGGCTACACCTTC.

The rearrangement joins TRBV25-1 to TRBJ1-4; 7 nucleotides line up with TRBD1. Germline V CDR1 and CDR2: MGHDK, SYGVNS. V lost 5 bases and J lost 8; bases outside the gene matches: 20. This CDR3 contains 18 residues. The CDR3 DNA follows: TGTGCCAGCAGTCGCGACAGGGTAAGTGGTGTGAAGGTCGAAAAACTGTTTTTT. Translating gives CASSRDRVSGVKVEKLFF.

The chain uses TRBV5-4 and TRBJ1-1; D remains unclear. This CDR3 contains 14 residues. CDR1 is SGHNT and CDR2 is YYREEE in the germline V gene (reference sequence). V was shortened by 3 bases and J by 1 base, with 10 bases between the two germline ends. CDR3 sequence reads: CASSSPGENTEAFF. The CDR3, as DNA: TGTGCCAGCAGCTCTCCCGGTGAGAACACTGAAGCTTTCTTT.

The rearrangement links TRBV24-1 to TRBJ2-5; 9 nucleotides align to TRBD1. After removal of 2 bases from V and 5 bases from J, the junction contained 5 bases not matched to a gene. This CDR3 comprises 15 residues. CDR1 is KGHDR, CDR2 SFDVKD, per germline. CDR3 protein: CATSDSDRGGETQYF. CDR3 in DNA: TGTGCCACCAGTGATTCGGACAGGGGAGGCGAGACCCAGTACTTC.

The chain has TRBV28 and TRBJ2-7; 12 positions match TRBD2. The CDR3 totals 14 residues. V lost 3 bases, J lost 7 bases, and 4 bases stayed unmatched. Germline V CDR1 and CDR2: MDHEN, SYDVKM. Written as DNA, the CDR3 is TGTGCCAGCAGTTTGGCTAGCGGGAGGGGAGAGCAGTACTTC. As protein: CASSLASGRGEQYF.

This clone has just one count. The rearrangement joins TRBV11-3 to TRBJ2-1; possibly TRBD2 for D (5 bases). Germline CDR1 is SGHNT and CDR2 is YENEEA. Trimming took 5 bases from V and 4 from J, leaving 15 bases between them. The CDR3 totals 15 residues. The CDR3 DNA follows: TGTGCCAGCAGCCCAAGACGGGGAGATTACAATGAGCAGTTCTTC. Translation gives CASSPRRGDYNEQFF. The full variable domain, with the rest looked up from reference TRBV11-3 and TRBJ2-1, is EAGVVQSPRYKIIEKKQPVAFWCNPISGHNTLYWYLQNLGQGPELLIRYENEEAVDDSQLPKDRFSAERLKGVDSTLKIQPAELGDSAVYLCASSPRRGDYNEQFFGPGTRLTVL.

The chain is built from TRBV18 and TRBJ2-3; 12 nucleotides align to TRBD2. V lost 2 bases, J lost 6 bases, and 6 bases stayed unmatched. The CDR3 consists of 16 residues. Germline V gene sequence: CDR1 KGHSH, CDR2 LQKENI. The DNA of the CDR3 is TGTGCCAGCTCACCAAGACTAGCGGGGGCGGGGGATACGCAGTATTTT. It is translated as CASSPRLAGAGDTQYF.

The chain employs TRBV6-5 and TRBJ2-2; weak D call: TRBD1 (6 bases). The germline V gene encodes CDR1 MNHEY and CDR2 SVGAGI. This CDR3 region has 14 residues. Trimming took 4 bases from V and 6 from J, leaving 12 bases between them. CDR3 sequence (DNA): TGTGCCAGCAGTTTCCAGGGGCGGGCCGGGGAGCTGTTTTTT. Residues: CASSFQGRAGELFF.

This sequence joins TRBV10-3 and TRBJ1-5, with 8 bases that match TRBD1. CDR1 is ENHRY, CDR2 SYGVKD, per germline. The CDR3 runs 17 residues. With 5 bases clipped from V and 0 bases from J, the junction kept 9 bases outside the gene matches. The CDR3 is CAISPGTGGYSNQPQHF. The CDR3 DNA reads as TGTGCCATCAGTCCCGGGACAGGAGGTTATAGCAATCAGCCCCAGCATTTT.

CDR3 in amino acids: CASSLQGQGPNQPQHF. The CDR3 bases are TGTGCCAGCAGCTTACAGGGACAGGGGCCGAATCAGCCCCAGCATTTT. The chain employs TRBV13 and TRBJ1-5; 10 bases align to TRBD1. The CDR3 has 16 residues. Unmatched junction bases numbered 5, after V lost 2 bases and J lost 4 bases. The V gene's germline CDR1 is PRHDT and CDR2 FYEKMQ (reference sequence).

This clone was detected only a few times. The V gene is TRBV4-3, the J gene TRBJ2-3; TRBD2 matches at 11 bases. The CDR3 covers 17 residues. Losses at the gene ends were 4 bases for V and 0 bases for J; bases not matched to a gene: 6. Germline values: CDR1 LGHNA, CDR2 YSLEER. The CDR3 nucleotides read TGCGCCAGCAGCCTAAAAGCTAGCGGGGGGAGCACAGATACGCAGTATTTT. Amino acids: CASSLKASGGSTDTQYF.

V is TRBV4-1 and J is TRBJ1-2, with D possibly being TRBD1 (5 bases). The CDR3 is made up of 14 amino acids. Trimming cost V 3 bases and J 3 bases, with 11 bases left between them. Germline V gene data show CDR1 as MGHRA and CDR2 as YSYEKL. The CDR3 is CASSQREGYYGYTF. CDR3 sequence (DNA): TGCGCCAGCAGCCAGAGGGAGGGGTACTATGGCTACACCTTC.

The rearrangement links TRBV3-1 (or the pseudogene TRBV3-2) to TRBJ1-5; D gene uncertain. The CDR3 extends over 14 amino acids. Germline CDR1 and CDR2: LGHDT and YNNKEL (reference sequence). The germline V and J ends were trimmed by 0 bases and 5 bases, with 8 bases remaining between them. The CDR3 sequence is CASSQENGYQPQHF. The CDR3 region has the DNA TGTGCCAGCAGCCAAGAAAACGGGTATCAGCCCCAGCATTTT.